This T cell receptor beta chain comes out of a study of T cell responses to AZD1222 COVID-19 vaccine. The study's findings and limits: Baseline testing showed seropositivity in only a handful of AZD1222 recipients. Clonal diversity was possibly underestimated, and white British individuals and females predominated among donors.

Sequencing was performed with immunoSEQ multiplex PCR; in TCRdb, only in-frame clones are kept and a portion is missing. Here the sample spans 65,000 to 95,000 clones, about 91% being singletons. V lost 4 bases, J lost 4 bases, and 9 bases lay in between. This CDR3 is built from 13 residues. The germline gives CDR1 SGDLS, CDR2 YYNGEE. This clone was seen a single time. Its target is unknown. This chain uses TRBV9 with TRBJ1-3; D is ambiguous. The sample was peripheral blood, taken on day 0 of MenACWY control vaccination. This clonotype was obtained from an adult in good health. The CDR3 nucleotides are TGTGCCAGCAGCCTCCGCGAAGGAAACACCATATATTTT. It encodes CASSLREGNTIYF.